The clone carrying this T cell receptor beta chain was observed once. Its antigen is not known. Primers for the PCR totalled 60 Vbeta and 13 Jbeta. Profiled with immunoSEQ multiplex PCR; TCRdb holds only in-frame clones, not every one. This table has about 120,000 clones, roughly three quarters appearing once. This CDR3 comprises 12 residues. Germline loops: CDR1 LGHNT, CDR2 FRNRAP. Trimming cost V 10 bases and J 3 bases, with 9 bases left between them. The data derive from a study of cytomegalovirus exposure and HLA in healthy donors. Study-level findings and limits: HLA-A and HLA-B allele assignments for most subjects were reportedly predicted accurately using TCR beta sequences.

The chain links TRBV12-5 to TRBJ2-2, with D perhaps TRBD1 (6 bases). Sequencing was done on a sample of PBMCs. This sequence originates from a woman in her thirties or forties in good health and CMV-seropositive. Here the CDR3 reads CATQGHTGELFF. CDR3 DNA sequence: TGTGCTACCCAGGGGCACACCGGGGAGCTGTTTTTT.